A selection of T cell receptor beta chains follows, all from one sample in a study of blood T cell repertoires in COVID-19. Generated by immunoSEQ multiplex PCR, the TCRdb table keeps only in-frame clones and is missing some. The sample contains 75,000 to 100,000 clones, approximately 81% of which appear only once. The sample consisted of peripheral blood. The receptors originated from a man aged 55 to 69 with acute or convalescent COVID-19. Each CDR3 is given with its conserved first and last residue. Fields, in order: clone size, J gene, V gene, D gene, CDR3 DNA, CDR3 protein. D genes are given only for firm matches. Clone size is shown for a subset of rows, as once, few, many or a class of expanded clone.

clone size: -
J gene: TRBJ2-7
V gene: TRBV30
D gene: TRBD2
CDR3 DNA: TGTGCCTGGAGTGTAGGCAGCGGGGGATACTACGAGCAGTACTTC
CDR3 protein: CAWSVGSGGYYEQYF

clone size: -
J gene: TRBJ1-5
V gene: TRBV28
D gene: -
CDR3 DNA: TGTGCCAGCAGTTTATTTCTGGGGCTCGGCAATCAGCCCCAGCATTTT
CDR3 protein: CASSLFLGLGNQPQHF

clone size: -
J gene: TRBJ2-4
V gene: TRBV7-2
D gene: -
CDR3 DNA: TGTGCCAGCAGCTTAGTTCCAGGGAACATTCAGTACTTC
CDR3 protein: CASSLVPGNIQYF

clone size: few
J gene: TRBJ1-5
V gene: TRBV19
D gene: TRBD1
CDR3 DNA: TGTGCCAGTAGTGCTGTTACGTCCGGGACAGGAGCCAATCAGCCCCAGCATTTT
CDR3 protein: CASSAVTSGTGANQPQHF

clone size: -
J gene: TRBJ2-1
V gene: TRBV18
D gene: -
CDR3 DNA: TGTGCCACCGAAGCCGGGGGAAGATTGGGCTCCTACAATGAGCAGTTCTTC
CDR3 protein: CATEAGGRLGSYNEQFF

clone size: -
J gene: TRBJ1-2
V gene: TRBV15
D gene: -
CDR3 DNA: TGTGCCACCAGCAGAGGATATAGCGAGGGAGGCTATGGCTACACCTTC
CDR3 protein: CATSRGYSEGGYGYTF

clone size: few
J gene: TRBJ2-7
V gene: TRBV11-3
D gene: -
CDR3 DNA: TGTGCCAGCAGGGGACTCGCCTACGAGCAGTACTTC
CDR3 protein: CASRGLAYEQYF

clone size: -
J gene: TRBJ1-5
V gene: TRBV27
D gene: -
CDR3 DNA: TGTGCCAGCAGTTTAGAGGGCCAGCCCCAGCATTTT
CDR3 protein: CASSLEGQPQHF

clone size: -
J gene: TRBJ2-7
V gene: TRBV4-2
D gene: -
CDR3 DNA: TGTGCCAGCAGCCAAGAGCCGGACTACTACTACGAGCAGTACTTC
CDR3 protein: CASSQEPDYYYEQYF

clone size: -
J gene: TRBJ1-2
V gene: TRBV6-1
D gene: -
CDR3 DNA: TGTGCCAGCAGTGAAATTGACAGAGTCTATGGCTACACCTTC
CDR3 protein: CASSEIDRVYGYTF

clone size: -
J gene: TRBJ2-3
V gene: TRBV29-1
D gene: TRBD2
CDR3 DNA: TGCAGCGTAGCGGGGGGATACACAGATACGCAGTATTTT
CDR3 protein: CSVAGGYTDTQYF

clone size: -
J gene: TRBJ2-3
V gene: TRBV4-3
D gene: -
CDR3 DNA: TGCGCCAGCAGCCCCTTTAGCGGTCCGGCAGATACGCAGTATTTT
CDR3 protein: CASSPFSGPADTQYF

clone size: -
J gene: TRBJ1-5
V gene: TRBV6-2/TRBV6-3
D gene: -
CDR3 DNA: TGTGCCAGCAGTTACTCGATCCAGGGTTCCCAGCCCCAGCATTTT
CDR3 protein: CASSYSIQGSQPQHF

clone size: -
J gene: TRBJ1-1
V gene: TRBV7-9
D gene: -
CDR3 DNA: TGTGCCAGCAGCTTAGAGGGAGGGGATGAAGCTTTCTTT
CDR3 protein: CASSLEGGDEAFF

clone size: -
J gene: TRBJ1-5
V gene: TRBV5-6
D gene: TRBD1
CDR3 DNA: TGTGCCAGCAGCTTAAGACAGGGGACCCTCTATAGCAATCAGCCCCAGCATTTT
CDR3 protein: CASSLRQGTLYSNQPQHF

clone size: -
J gene: TRBJ2-7
V gene: TRBV5-1
D gene: TRBD2
CDR3 DNA: TGCGCCAGCAGTTACGGTAGCGGGAAAAGCTACGAGCAGTACTTC
CDR3 protein: CASSYGSGKSYEQYF

clone size: -
J gene: TRBJ2-1
V gene: TRBV10-1
D gene: TRBD2
CDR3 DNA: TGCGCCAGCAGTCCACGAACCCCTAGCGGCTCGGGGAGTGAGCAGTTCTTC
CDR3 protein: CASSPRTPSGSGSEQFF

clone size: -
J gene: TRBJ2-1
V gene: TRBV11-3
D gene: -
CDR3 DNA: TGTGCCAGCAGCTTAGACATCAGGGTCCGTGAGCAGTTCTTC
CDR3 protein: CASSLDIRVREQFF

clone size: few
J gene: TRBJ2-7
V gene: TRBV15
D gene: TRBD1
CDR3 DNA: TGTGCCACCAGCGCGAACCAGGGGGCCTACGAGCAGTACTTC
CDR3 protein: CATSANQGAYEQYF

clone size: -
J gene: TRBJ2-3
V gene: TRBV19
D gene: -
CDR3 DNA: TGTGCCAGTAGTATAGACCTGGGGACTGGACGGCGGAACACAGATACGCAGTATTTT
CDR3 protein: CASSIDLGTGRRNTDTQYF

clone size: -
J gene: TRBJ2-3
V gene: TRBV11-2
D gene: -
CDR3 DNA: TGTGCCAGCAGCGGACGGACAGAAAACACAGATACGCAGTATTTT
CDR3 protein: CASSGRTENTDTQYF

clone size: -
J gene: TRBJ2-7
V gene: TRBV10-3
D gene: -
CDR3 DNA: TGTGCCTCCGGTCCGCGCACTACCTACGAGCAGTACTTC
CDR3 protein: CASGPRTTYEQYF

clone size: -
J gene: TRBJ1-5
V gene: TRBV12-3/TRBV12-4
D gene: -
CDR3 DNA: TGTGCCAGCAGTTTCCAACAAGATCAGCCCCAGCATTTT
CDR3 protein: CASSFQQDQPQHF

clone size: -
J gene: TRBJ2-1
V gene: TRBV7-2
D gene: TRBD2
CDR3 DNA: TGTGCCAGCAGCTTAGCGCCGGGAGGTACCTACAATGAGCAGTTCTTC
CDR3 protein: CASSLAPGGTYNEQFF